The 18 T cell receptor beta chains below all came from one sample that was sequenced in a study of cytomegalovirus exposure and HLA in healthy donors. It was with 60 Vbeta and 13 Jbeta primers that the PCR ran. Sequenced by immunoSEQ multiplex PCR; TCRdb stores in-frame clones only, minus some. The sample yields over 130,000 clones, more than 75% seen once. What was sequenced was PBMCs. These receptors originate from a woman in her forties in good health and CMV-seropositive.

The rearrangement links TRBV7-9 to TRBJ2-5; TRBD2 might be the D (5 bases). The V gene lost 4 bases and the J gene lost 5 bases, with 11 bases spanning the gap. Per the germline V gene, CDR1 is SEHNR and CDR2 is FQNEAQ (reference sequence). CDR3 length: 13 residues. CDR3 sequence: CASSSTTPETQYF. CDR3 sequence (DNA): TGTGCCAGCAGCTCGACTACCCCCGAGACCCAGTACTTC.

The CDR3 DNA sequence: TGTGCCAGCAGTTTCGCGGGATTTGGGGAGACCCAGTACTTC. Its protein is CASSFAGFGETQYF. The V and J genes are TRBV27 and TRBJ2-5; maybe TRBD2 (6 bases). The CDR3 contains 14 residues. Trimming pared 3 bases from V and 5 bases from J, leaving 13 bases between. Germline V gene data show CDR1 as MNHEY and CDR2 as SMNVEV (reference sequence).

This CDR3 is CASSLYAGEDTQYF. DNA of the CDR3: TGTGCCAGCAGCTTATACGCGGGAGAAGATACGCAGTATTTT. The V call is TRBV7-9, the J call TRBJ2-3; 7 bases fit TRBD2. J was trimmed by 5 bases and V by 2 bases; bases with no gene match: 4. CDR1 is SEHNR, CDR2 FQNEAQ, per germline (reference sequence). This CDR3 has 14 amino acids.

This CDR3 reads CASSLQSLAGGTDTQYF. As DNA, the CDR3 is TGTGCCAGCAGCTTACAATCCCTAGCGGGGGGCACAGATACGCAGTATTTT. The chain has TRBV7-9 and TRBJ2-3; 10 bases line up with TRBD2. Germline V CDR1 and CDR2: SEHNR, FQNEAQ (reference sequence). There are 17 residues in the CDR3. V shed 2 bases, J shed 1 base, and the junction held 6 bases outside the gene matches.

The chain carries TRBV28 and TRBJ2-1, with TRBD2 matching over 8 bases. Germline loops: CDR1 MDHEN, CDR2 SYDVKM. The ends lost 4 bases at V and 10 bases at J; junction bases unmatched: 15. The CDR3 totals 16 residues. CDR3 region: CASSSPTRAGVWEQFF. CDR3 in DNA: TGTGCCAGCAGTTCCCCTACTAGAGCGGGAGTATGGGAGCAGTTCTTC.

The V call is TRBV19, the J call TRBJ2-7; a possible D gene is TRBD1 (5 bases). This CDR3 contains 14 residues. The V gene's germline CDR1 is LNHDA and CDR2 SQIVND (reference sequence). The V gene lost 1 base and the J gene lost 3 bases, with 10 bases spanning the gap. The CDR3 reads CASSIGGSLYEQYF. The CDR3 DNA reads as TGTGCCAGTAGTATAGGGGGCAGCCTCTACGAGCAGTACTTC.

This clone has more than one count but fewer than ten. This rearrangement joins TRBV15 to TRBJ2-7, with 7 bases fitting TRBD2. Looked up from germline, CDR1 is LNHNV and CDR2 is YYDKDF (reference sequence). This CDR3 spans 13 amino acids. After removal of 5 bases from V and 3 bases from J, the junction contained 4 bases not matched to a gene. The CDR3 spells CATSRSGIYEQYF. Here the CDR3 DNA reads TGTGCCACCAGCCGAAGCGGGATCTACGAGCAGTACTTC.

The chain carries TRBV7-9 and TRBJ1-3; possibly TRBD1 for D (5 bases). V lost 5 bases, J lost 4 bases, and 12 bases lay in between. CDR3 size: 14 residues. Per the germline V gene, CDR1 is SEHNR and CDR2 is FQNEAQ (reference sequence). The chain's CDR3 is CASSDLPGGNTIYF. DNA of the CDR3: TGTGCCAGCAGCGATCTCCCAGGGGGAAACACCATATATTTT.

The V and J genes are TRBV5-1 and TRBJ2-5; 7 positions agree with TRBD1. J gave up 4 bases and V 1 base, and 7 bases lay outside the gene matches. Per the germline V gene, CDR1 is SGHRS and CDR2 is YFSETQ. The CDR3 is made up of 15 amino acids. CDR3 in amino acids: CASSLRGGEGETQYF. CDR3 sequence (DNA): TGCGCCAGCAGCTTGCGAGGGGGCGAAGGAGAGACCCAGTACTTC.

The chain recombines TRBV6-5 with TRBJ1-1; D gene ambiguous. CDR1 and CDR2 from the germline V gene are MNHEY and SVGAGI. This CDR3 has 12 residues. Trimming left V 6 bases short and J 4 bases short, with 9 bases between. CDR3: CASSREGTEAFF. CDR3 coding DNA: TGTGCCAGCAGCCGGGAGGGCACTGAAGCTTTCTTT.

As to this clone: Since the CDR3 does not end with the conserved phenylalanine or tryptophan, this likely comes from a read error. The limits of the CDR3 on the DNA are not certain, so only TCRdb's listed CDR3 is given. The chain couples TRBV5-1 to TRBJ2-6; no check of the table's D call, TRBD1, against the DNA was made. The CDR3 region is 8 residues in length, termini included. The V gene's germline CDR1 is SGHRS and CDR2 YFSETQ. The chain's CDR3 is CASTDISL.

CDR3 coding DNA: TGTGCCAGCAGTTCTGTTTCCTTAGCGGGAGTGGCTGAGCAGTTCTTC. This translates into CASSSVSLAGVAEQFF. This chain links TRBV6-5 with TRBJ2-1, with TRBD2 identical over 9 bases. The CDR3 is made up of 16 amino acids. Germline-derived CDR1 and CDR2 are MNHEY and SVGAGI. With 4 bases clipped from V and 9 bases from J, the junction kept 13 bases outside the gene matches.

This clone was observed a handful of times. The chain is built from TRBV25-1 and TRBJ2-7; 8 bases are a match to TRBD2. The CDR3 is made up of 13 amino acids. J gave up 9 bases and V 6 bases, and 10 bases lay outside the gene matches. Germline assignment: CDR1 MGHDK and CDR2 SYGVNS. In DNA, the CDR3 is TGTGCCAGCAGCCCAGCGGGAGCGAGCGGGCAGTACTTC. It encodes CASSPAGASGQYF.

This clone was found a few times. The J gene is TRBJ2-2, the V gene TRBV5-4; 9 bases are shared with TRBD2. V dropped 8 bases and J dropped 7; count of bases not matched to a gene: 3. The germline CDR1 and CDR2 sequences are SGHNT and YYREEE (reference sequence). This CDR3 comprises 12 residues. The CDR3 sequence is CASGGRDGELFF. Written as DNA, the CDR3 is TGTGCCAGTGGCGGGAGGGACGGGGAGCTGTTTTTT.

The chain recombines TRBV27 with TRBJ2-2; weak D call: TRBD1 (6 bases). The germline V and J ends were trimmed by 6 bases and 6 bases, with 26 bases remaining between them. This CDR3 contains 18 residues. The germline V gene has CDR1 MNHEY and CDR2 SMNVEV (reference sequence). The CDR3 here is CASSPLTVGAQISGELFF. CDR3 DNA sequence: TGTGCCAGCAGCCCCCTGACGGTGGGGGCCCAGATCTCCGGGGAGCTGTTTTTT.

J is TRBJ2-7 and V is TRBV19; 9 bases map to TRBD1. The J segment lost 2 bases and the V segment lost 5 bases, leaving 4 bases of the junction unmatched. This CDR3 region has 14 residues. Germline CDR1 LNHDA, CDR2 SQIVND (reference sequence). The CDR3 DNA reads TGTGCCAGTAGTGTGGGACAGGGAGCCTACGAGCAGTACTTC. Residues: CASSVGQGAYEQYF.

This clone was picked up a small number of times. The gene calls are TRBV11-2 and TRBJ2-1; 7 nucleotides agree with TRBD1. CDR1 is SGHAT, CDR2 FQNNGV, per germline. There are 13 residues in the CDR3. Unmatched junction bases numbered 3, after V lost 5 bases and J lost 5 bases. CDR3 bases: TGTGCCAGCAGCCGGGACAGACACAATGAGCAGTTCTTC. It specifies CASSRDRHNEQFF.

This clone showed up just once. CDR3 in amino acids: CASKPEPTANYGYTF. CDR3 coding DNA: TGTGCCAGCAAACCCGAACCGACAGCCAACTATGGCTACACCTTC. The J gene is TRBJ1-2, the V gene TRBV27, with D perhaps matching TRBD1 (5 bases). This CDR3 comprises 15 residues. CDR1 and CDR2 (germline): MNHEY, SMNVEV (reference sequence). Trimming took off 7 bases at V and 2 bases at J, with 17 bases between the two ends.